A single sample is the source of the 12 T cell receptor beta chains below, sequenced in a study of blood T cell repertoires in COVID-19. Assay used: immunoSEQ multiplex PCR; TCRdb lists only in-frame clones, some missing. The sample holds approximately 290,000 clones, almost 90% seen once. The sequenced sample consisted of PBMCs or T cells enriched from blood (not recorded which). All receptors derive from a woman aged 18-29 years with acute COVID-19.

This clone has only a few counts. The chain is built from TRBV24-1 and TRBJ2-2; a weak D match, TRBD1 (5 bases). From germline, CDR1 is KGHDR and CDR2 SFDVKD. The V end was cut by 3 bases, the J end by 1 base, with 8 bases between. The CDR3 is 15 amino acids. Here the CDR3 reads CATSDARENTGELFF. The CDR3 coding sequence is TGTGCCACCAGTGATGCCAGGGAGAACACCGGGGAGCTGTTTTTT.

This clone was recorded a few times. The V call is TRBV24-1, the J call TRBJ2-1, with D possibly being TRBD1 (6 bases). The CDR3 is 16 residues long. V shed 3 bases and J shed 5 bases, with 16 bases lying between them. The germline V gene has CDR1 KGHDR and CDR2 SFDVKD. The CDR3 bases are TGTGCCACCAGTGATACCGGGACACGGTCAAACAATGAGCAGTTCTTC. Its protein is CATSDTGTRSNNEQFF.

This clone was seen just once. The CDR3 nucleotides read TGTGCCAGTAGTATGCTGGGACAGGGTAACACCATATATTTT. This gives the protein CASSMLGQGNTIYF. The rearrangement joins TRBV19 to TRBJ1-3; 9 bases agree with TRBD1. Germline assignment: CDR1 LNHDA and CDR2 SQIVND (reference sequence). With 3 bases clipped from V and 7 bases from J, the junction kept 4 bases outside the gene matches. CDR3 length: 14 amino acids.

J is TRBJ2-7 and V is TRBV2; 11 positions match TRBD2. The CDR3 runs to 14 residues. CDR1 and CDR2 from the germline V gene are SNHLY and FYNNEI. J lost 6 bases, V lost 2 bases, and 3 bases had no gene match. CDR3 sequence: CASSESSGRGEQYF. In nucleotides, the CDR3 is TGTGCCAGCAGTGAAAGTAGCGGGAGGGGCGAGCAGTACTTC.

The chain recombines TRBV28 with TRBJ2-5, with a possible D match to TRBD2 (6 bases). The CDR3 totals 14 residues. V was cut by 3 bases and J by 1 base, with 9 bases left in between. CDR1 is MDHEN and CDR2 is SYDVKM in the germline V gene. CDR3 loop: CASSLRDSQETQYF. In nucleotides, the CDR3 is TGTGCCAGCAGTTTGCGGGACTCCCAAGAGACCCAGTACTTC. The variable domain in full, completed from reference TRBV28 and TRBJ2-5, reads DVKVTQSSRYLVKRTGEKVFLECVQDMDHENMFWYRQDPGLGLRLIYFSYDVKMKEKGDIPEGYSVSREKKERFSLILESASTNQTSMYLCASSLRDSQETQYFGPGTRLLVL.

This sequence joins TRBV5-4 and TRBJ1-2; 8 nucleotides line up with TRBD1. CDR1 and CDR2 from the germline V gene are SGHNT and YYREEE (reference sequence). The CDR3 is made up of 14 amino acids. The ends lost 6 bases at V and 4 bases at J; junction bases unmatched: 8. The CDR3 sequence is CASNLGQDLYGYTF. In DNA form, the CDR3 reads TGTGCCAGCAACCTGGGACAGGACCTCTATGGCTACACCTTC.

This chain links TRBV9 with TRBJ2-1; TRBD1 agrees at 7 bases. Germline CDR1 is SGDLS and CDR2 is YYNGEE. The CDR3 is 15 residues long. Unmatched junction bases numbered 10, after V lost 4 bases and J lost 6 bases. CDR3 amino acids: CASSSDRNKFNEQFF. CDR3 bases: TGTGCCAGCAGCTCGGACAGGAACAAGTTCAATGAGCAGTTCTTC.

In DNA, the CDR3 is TGCGCCAGCAGCTTGGCCAGGGGCACCCTCCACTTT. Its protein is CASSLARGTLHF. The genes are TRBV5-1 and TRBJ1-6, with D maybe TRBD1 (6 bases). The CDR3 is made up of 12 amino acids. Germline values: CDR1 SGHRS, CDR2 YFSETQ. Trimming took off 0 bases at V and 14 bases at J, with 9 bases between the two ends.

The rearrangement links TRBV5-1 to TRBJ2-6, with a weak D call TRBD2 (5 bases). Per germline, CDR1 SGHRS and CDR2 YFSETQ. V lost 3 bases and J lost 4, with 17 bases in between. The CDR3 is made up of 17 amino acids. The chain's CDR3 is CASSSGTLAAGANVLTF. The CDR3 DNA reads as TGCGCCAGCAGCTCGGGAACTTTGGCGGCCGGGGCCAACGTCCTGACTTTC.

V usage is TRBV27 and J usage is TRBJ2-5, with 9 nucleotides matching TRBD1. CDR3 length: 13 amino acids. Germline loops: CDR1 MNHEY, CDR2 SMNVEV (reference sequence). V dropped 6 bases and J dropped 5; count of bases not matched to a gene: 4. CDR3 in DNA: TGTGCCAGCAGCCGGACAGGGGACGAGACCCAGTACTTC. Its translation: CASSRTGDETQYF.

The chain has TRBV11-2 and TRBJ2-4; tentative D call: TRBD2 (5 bases). V was clipped by 5 bases and J by 4 bases, with 15 bases between them. The CDR3 spans 15 residues. Germline V gene lookup returns CDR1 SGHAT and CDR2 FQNNGV. CDR3 sequence: CASSPRGTGKNIQYF. The CDR3 nucleotides read TGTGCCAGCAGCCCCCGCGGTACGGGGAAAAACATTCAGTACTTC.

The chain recombines TRBV9 with TRBJ1-1; 7 nucleotides align to TRBD1. The germline gives CDR1 SGDLS, CDR2 YYNGEE. The CDR3 is made up of 16 amino acids. Unmatched junction bases numbered 13, after V lost 3 bases and J lost 5 bases. CDR3 DNA sequence: TGTGCCAGCAGCGCCGAGAAACCGGGACAGTTAACTGAAGCTTTCTTT. Its translation: CASSAEKPGQLTEAFF.